The clone carrying this TCR beta chain came up many times. The data derive from a study of regulatory T cells in long-lasting Graves disease. Study-wide background: Under 3 months of antithyroid drugs had been taken by newly diagnosed Graves' patients.

The time point here: newly diagnosed GD, antithyroid drugs for less than 3 months. Following extraction of RNA from PBMCs, that RNA was used to make the TCR library. Criteria from the American Thyroid Association guidelines were applied to diagnose Graves' disease. An endocrinology department in Xi'an, China, recruited the patients. Staff took approximately 9.9 milliliters of peripheral blood and put it into EDTA tubes. HTBI primers from iRepertoire and Arm-PCR of CDR3 regions yielded the TCR beta libraries. A single record per CDR3 protein comes from TCRdb applying MiXCR to the multiplex PCR reads. The table lists about 240,000 distinct CDR3 sequences, just over 20% of them singletons. The CDR3 is made up of 13 amino acids. Germline lookup yields CDR1 ENHRY and CDR2 SYGVKD. The V and J ends lost 5 bases and 7 bases respectively, with 15 bases between them.

This specimen was peripheral blood mononuclear cells (PBMCs), taken at new diagnosis, from a patient treated with antithyroid drugs. This TCR was recovered from a female donor with Graves disease. The rearrangement joins TRBV10-3 to TRBJ2-7; tentatively, D is TRBD1 or TRBD2 (6 bases each). The DNA of the CDR3 is TGTGCCATCAGTCCCGGGGGCTCGGGGGAGCAGTACTTC. Translating gives CAISPGGSGEQYF.